Below, 26 T cell receptor beta chains from the same sample are listed, as sequenced in a study of cytomegalovirus exposure and HLA in healthy donors. Sequencing was performed with immunoSEQ multiplex PCR; in TCRdb, only in-frame clones are kept and a portion is missing. This sample has around 56,000 clones, with about 91% found just once. The sequenced sample consisted of PBMCs. The receptors were sampled from a woman under 30 in good health and CMV-seronegative.

The rearrangement links TRBV5-1 to TRBJ2-5; the D is unclear. CDR1 is SGHRS and CDR2 is YFSETQ in the germline V gene. V lost 4 bases and J lost 5, with 15 bases in between. This CDR3 is built from 14 residues. The CDR3 protein is CASSLYSPSETQYF. The CDR3, as DNA: TGCGCCAGCAGCCTCTATAGCCCGTCCGAGACCCAGTACTTC.

The rearrangement links TRBV21-1 to TRBJ2-7; TRBD2, the table's D call, was not compared with the DNA. TRBV21-1 is described as a pseudogene. This CDR3 has 15 amino acids. CDR3 nucleotide sequence: TGTGCCAGCGGCGGCAACCAGCGGGCCTCCTACGAGCAGTACTTC. This translates into CASGGNQRASYEQYF.

The rearrangement joins TRBV13 to TRBJ1-5, with TRBD1 identical over 7 bases. The germline gives CDR1 PRHDT, CDR2 FYEKMQ (reference sequence). CDR3 length: 16 residues. Trimming at V came to 0 bases and at J to 1 base, leaving 3 bases not matched to a gene. CDR3 DNA: TGTGCCAGCAGCTTAGGGACAGGGAGGAGCAATCAGCCCCAGCATTTT. Its protein is CASSLGTGRSNQPQHF. Full variable domain (outside the CDR3, taken from reference TRBV13 and TRBJ1-5): AAGVIQSPRHLIKEKRETATLKCYPIPRHDTVYWYQQGPGQDPQFLISFYEKMQSDKGSIPDRFSAQQFSDYHSELNMSSLELGDSALYFCASSLGTGRSNQPQHFGDGTRLSIL.

The gene calls are TRBV5-1 and TRBJ2-5, with a tentative D call TRBD2 (6 bases). The V gene's germline CDR1 is SGHRS and CDR2 YFSETQ. The CDR3 spans 15 residues. The V gene lost 4 bases and the J gene lost 4 bases, with 17 bases spanning the gap. The CDR3 region has the DNA TGCGCCAGCAGCGTCCTTGGCGGGGTTGCAGAGACCCAGTACTTC. Its protein is CASSVLGGVAETQYF.

This chain joins TRBV20-1 and TRBJ1-1; a weak D match, TRBD1 (5 bases). Germline CDR1 and CDR2: DFQATT and SNEGSKA (reference sequence). The V gene lost 5 bases and the J gene lost 5 bases, with 9 bases spanning the gap. The CDR3 contains 11 residues. The CDR3: CSASQGTEAFF. The CDR3 DNA reads as TGCAGTGCTTCTCAGGGAACTGAAGCTTTCTTT.

The chain employs TRBV4-1 and TRBJ1-1; 9 bases are shared with TRBD1. After removal of 0 bases from V and 6 bases from J, the junction contained 5 bases not matched to a gene. The CDR3 covers 15 residues. Looked up from germline, CDR1 is MGHRA and CDR2 is YSYEKL. The CDR3 coding sequence is TGCGCCAGCAGCCAAGAGAACAGGGGGCTTGCTGAAGCTTTCTTT. Its protein product is CASSQENRGLAEAFF.

The chain uses TRBV14 and TRBJ1-2; no reliable D call. The CDR3 contains 12 residues. V was cut by 4 bases and J by 8 bases, with 11 bases left in between. From germline, CDR1 is SGHDN and CDR2 FVKESK. CDR3 sequence reads: CASSPVPGGYTF. The CDR3 DNA follows: TGTGCCAGCAGCCCCGTCCCGGGGGGCTACACCTTC.

V gene TRBV6-1 combines with J gene TRBJ2-7; 12 positions agree with TRBD1. V shed 10 bases and J 4 bases; nucleotides not matched to a gene: 11. Germline CDR1 and CDR2: MNHNS and SASEGT. CDR3 length equals 15 residues. CDR3 DNA sequence: TGTGCCACCTCCCGGGACAGGGGGCGCGTATACGAGCAGTACTTC. Protein: CATSRDRGRVYEQYF.

V and J are TRBV5-5 and TRBJ2-7, with TRBD1 matching 9 bases. The CDR3 spans 13 residues. The germline gives CDR1 SGHKS, CDR2 YYEKEE (reference sequence). Unmatched junction bases numbered 7, after V lost 5 bases and J lost 7 bases. The CDR3 DNA reads TGTGCCAGCAGACGGGACAGGGCGGGAGAGCAGTACTTC. The encoded protein is CASRRDRAGEQYF.

CDR3 loop: CASSYRVATGLDTIYF. The CDR3 DNA is TGTGCCAGCAGTTACCGCGTCGCGACAGGGTTAGACACCATATATTTT. The rearrangement uses TRBV6-5 and TRBJ1-3; 7 nucleotides agree with TRBD1. Germline CDR1 MNHEY, CDR2 SVGAGI. This CDR3 region has 16 residues. Trimming took 2 bases from V and 8 from J; bases not matched to a gene: 12.

The chain joins TRBV9 to TRBJ1-2; the match to TRBD1 covers 8 bases. The CDR3 spans 17 residues. V shed 3 bases, J shed 2 bases, and the junction held 12 bases outside the gene matches. The germline V gene encodes CDR1 SGDLS and CDR2 YYNGEE. CDR3 sequence: CASSGGPRTGKNYGYTF. DNA of the CDR3: TGTGCCAGCAGCGGCGGCCCCCGGACAGGGAAGAACTATGGCTACACCTTC.

The chain combines TRBV7-9 with TRBJ2-3; the D gene is possibly TRBD2 (7 bases). Trimming removed 1 base from V and 1 base from J, with 9 bases in between. CDR3 length equals 15 residues. Germline V gene sequence: CDR1 SEHNR, CDR2 FQNEAQ (reference sequence). The CDR3 reads CASSLGGGGTDTQYF. The CDR3 region has the DNA TGTGCCAGCAGCTTAGGAGGGGGGGGCACAGATACGCAGTATTTT.

V gene TRBV19 combines with J gene TRBJ1-4; D is ambiguous. The CDR3 totals 14 residues. V was clipped by 5 bases and J by 7 bases, with 14 bases between them. Per germline, CDR1 LNHDA and CDR2 SQIVND (reference sequence). The CDR3 spells CASSPTVSSEKLFF. As DNA, the CDR3 is TGTGCCAGTAGTCCCACAGTGTCCTCTGAAAAACTGTTTTTT.

This chain uses TRBV5-1 with TRBJ2-1; a possible D gene is TRBD1 (5 bases). Germline V gene data show CDR1 as SGHRS and CDR2 as YFSETQ. The V and J ends lost 0 bases and 9 bases respectively, with 10 bases between them. The length of the CDR3 is 13 residues. CDR3 amino acids: CASSLASGFEQFF. The CDR3 DNA sequence: TGCGCCAGCAGCTTGGCTTCAGGGTTTGAGCAGTTCTTC.

The table lists this clone with a few counts. This chain joins TRBV27 and TRBJ2-7, with 7 bases lining up with TRBD2. CDR1 and CDR2 from the germline V gene are MNHEY and SMNVEV (reference sequence). Unmatched junction bases numbered 6, after V lost 6 bases and J lost 4 bases. The CDR3 loop spans 13 amino acids. The CDR3 region has the DNA TGTGCCAGCAGGCCGGGAGGCGAATACGAGCAGTACTTC. As protein: CASRPGGEYEQYF.

This clone was seen more than once but under ten times. The chain combines TRBV6-5 with TRBJ2-7; 7 bases match TRBD1. Germline CDR1 MNHEY, CDR2 SVGAGI. The CDR3 length is 15 residues. J lost 2 bases, V lost 0 bases, and 4 bases had no gene match. Here the CDR3 DNA reads TGTGCCAGCAGTTACTCGAATCAGGGGGCCTACGAGCAGTACTTC. This translates into CASSYSNQGAYEQYF.

The chain employs TRBV11-2 and TRBJ2-7, with 8 bases aligning to TRBD2. The length of the CDR3 is 16 residues. V dropped 6 bases and J dropped 0; count of bases not matched to a gene: 10. The germline V gene has CDR1 SGHAT and CDR2 FQNNGV. CDR3 region: CASRFGGGRSSYEQYF. CDR3 coding DNA: TGTGCCAGCAGATTCGGGGGGGGACGGAGCTCCTACGAGCAGTACTTC.

The V gene is TRBV15, the J gene TRBJ2-5; D gene uncertain. The CDR3 has 15 amino acids. V was pared by 0 bases and J by 1 base, with 9 bases between. Germline V gives CDR1 LNHNV, CDR2 YYDKDF (reference sequence). The CDR3 is CATSRDLSLQETQYF. Here the CDR3 DNA reads TGTGCCACCAGCAGAGATTTGAGCCTCCAAGAGACCCAGTACTTC.

The rearrangement links TRBV5-4 to TRBJ1-5; D is unclear. Germline CDR1 reads SGHNT; CDR2 reads YYREEE (reference sequence). CDR3 length: 13 residues. The V end was cut by 0 bases, the J end by 5 bases, with 6 bases between. This chain's CDR3 is CASSLDGYQPQHF. The CDR3, as DNA: TGTGCCAGCAGCTTGGACGGTTATCAGCCCCAGCATTTT.

The CDR3 DNA sequence: TGTGCCAGCAGCTTAGGGGGCAGTCCCTACGAGCAGTACTTC. It encodes CASSLGGSPYEQYF. The V call is TRBV7-2, the J call TRBJ2-7, with a weak D call TRBD1 (5 bases). The V and J ends lost 1 base and 2 bases respectively, with 9 bases between them. The CDR3 length is 14 residues. Per the germline V gene, CDR1 is SGHTA and CDR2 is FQGNSA.

The chain couples TRBV10-3 to TRBJ2-7, with 7 bases aligning to TRBD2. The CDR3 sequence is 16 residues long. The V and J ends lost 3 bases and 1 base, in that order; junction bases with no gene match: 9. Germline CDR1 and CDR2: ENHRY and SYGVKD. This CDR3 reads CAISDSGGYFSYEQYF. The DNA for the CDR3 is TGTGCCATCAGTGACTCCGGGGGGTACTTTTCCTACGAGCAGTACTTC.

The chain couples TRBV2 to TRBJ2-3; 9 bases align to TRBD1. The CDR3 runs to 15 residues. Germline lookup yields CDR1 SNHLY and CDR2 FYNNEI. The V gene end was trimmed by 6 bases and the J gene end by 5 bases; junction bases not matched to a gene: 9. CDR3 DNA: TGTGCCAGCAGGCTACAGGGGGCGCAGGGAGATACGCAGTATTTT. It translates to CASRLQGAQGDTQYF.

This sequence joins TRBV7-2 and TRBJ1-5; 9 positions agree with TRBD1. The CDR3 consists of 15 residues. J gave up 6 bases and V 5 bases, and 8 bases lay outside the gene matches. Germline assignment: CDR1 SGHTA and CDR2 FQGNSA. CDR3 protein: CASSPPGQGGQPQHF. The CDR3 DNA reads TGTGCCAGCAGCCCTCCGGGACAGGGCGGTCAGCCCCAGCATTTT.

This clone was observed a handful of times. The CDR3 DNA is TGTGCCAGCAGCCCTAACACCGGGGAGCTGTTTTTT. It yields the protein CASSPNTGELFF. This chain links TRBV11-3 with TRBJ2-2; D unresolved. Per germline, CDR1 SGHNT and CDR2 YENEEA. Trimming cost V 5 bases and J 2 bases, with 3 bases left between them. The CDR3 contains 12 residues. The whole variable domain, filled in from reference TRBV11-3 and TRBJ2-2, reads EAGVVQSPRYKIIEKKQPVAFWCNPISGHNTLYWYLQNLGQGPELLIRYENEEAVDDSQLPKDRFSAERLKGVDSTLKIQPAELGDSAVYLCASSPNTGELFFGEGSRLTVL.

V and J are TRBV28 and TRBJ1-1; 7 positions agree with TRBD1. The CDR3 runs 15 residues. The V segment lost 5 bases and the J segment 1 base; nucleotides outside the gene matches: 7. In germline, CDR1 is MDHEN, CDR2 SYDVKM. In DNA form, the CDR3 reads TGTGCCAGCAGTCCCGCGAGACAGGGGAACACTGAAGCTTTCTTT. As protein: CASSPARQGNTEAFF.

The rearrangement joins TRBV18 to TRBJ1-1; 9 bases agree with TRBD1. Germline lookup yields CDR1 KGHSH and CDR2 LQKENI. The V gene end was trimmed by 3 bases and the J gene end by 5 bases; junction bases not matched to a gene: 10. The CDR3 is 16 amino acids. The CDR3 reads CASSPYTGGRVTEAFF. The DNA for the CDR3 is TGTGCCAGCTCACCTTACACAGGGGGCAGGGTTACTGAAGCTTTCTTT.